This T cell receptor beta chain stems from a study of cytomegalovirus exposure and HLA in healthy donors (dated by TCRdb to 2015 to 2018). With respect to the entire study: According to an earlier analysis of a few hundred of the donors, about 179 million T cells yielded 90 million to 140 million unique TCR beta sequences and 250 to 350 Gb of sequence data. On average, 235,054 unique TCR beta nucleotide sequences were sequenced per donor among 398 genotyped donors of the cohort, with 15% to 20% of those sequences being non-productive. An earlier analysis of 587 of the donors used high-throughput TCR beta sequencing to judge whether each TCR beta V gene segment behaved as functional or pseudogenic. To study patterns of TCR occurrence, a later analysis re-analyzed previously published TCR beta repertoires from 666 donors and added high-resolution HLA genotyping. All discovery cohort repertoires had been generated on a single sequencing platform. To predict cytomegalovirus infection status, the study brought together high-throughput TCR immunosequencing, statistical association of individual TCRs with disease status, and machine learning. Alongside the repertoire data, information on donor age, sex, ethnicity and CMV serostatus was compiled. Several DR-DQ haplotypes were treated as single units for association and clustering because of strong linkage in the cohort. The number of donors typed differed by locus, with 629-630 for A, B, C, DRB1 and DQB1, roughly 520 for DQA1, 600 to 610 for DPA1, and around 450 for DPB1. The genetic ancestry cluster associated with self-reported Caucasian donors included over 80% of the approximately 430 genotyped donors. A later genetic analysis used genome-wide SNP genotypes for about 60% of the 666 donors, treating that subset as a discovery cohort. The study used immunosequencing to profile the T cell repertoires of some 600 subjects and linked those repertoires to cytomegalovirus serostatus. The study was designed to test whether signatures of past pathogen exposure could be identified by cataloging public T cell receptors. Besides the first cohort of 550 to 750 subjects, a separate validation cohort made up of roughly 120 different subjects was used. HLA typing included class I and class II loci at four-digit resolution. The later analysis used no new phenotypic data to find candidate immune exposures, relying instead on TCR beta sequences and their occurrence across donors. An early release that covered about 640 HLA-typed donors contained approximately 300 gigabases of sequencing data and 75 million to 100 million unique TCR sequences.

The CDR3 starts with the cysteine, ends with the phenylalanine, and has 15 residues. Solely the CDR3 DNA is kept, with 45 bases framed from the first base. CDR1 and CDR2 (SGHDN, FVKESK) derive from the germline V gene. V is cut by 1 base and J by 5 bases, and the space between the germline ends is 15 bases. Comment on this clone: This clone's antigen is unknown. No base quality information exists; no much larger clone differs at one position.

The cohort consisted of 650 to 700 healthy bone marrow donors. At the time of sampling, all cohort members were nominally healthy, though unrecorded immune exposures were likely present. The donor tested CMV seronegative, placing the donor among the 350 or so seronegative members of the cohort. A peripheral blood sample was collected from each donor, and TCR beta sequencing was performed on peripheral blood mononuclear cells. Genomic DNA extraction from the blood cell samples was performed with the Qiagen DNeasy Blood Extraction Kit. Library construction relied on the immunoSEQ multiplex PCR assay. For the multiplex PCR, a mixture combining 60 forward primers for TCR Vbeta segments and 13 reverse primers for TCR Jbeta segments was used. A multiplex PCR assay on genomic DNA amplified the CDR3 region of rearranged TCR beta genes. Amplified TCR beta libraries were sequenced as 87-base-pair reads on the Illumina HiSeq System. As for the original processing: A later analysis tallied about 77 million unique TCR beta chains across the 700 or so repertoires, and approximately 9.9 million of those chains were shared by two or more donors. Raw reads were error-corrected and collapsed into unique sequences with a nearest-neighbor algorithm that merged closely related sequences to remove PCR and sequencing errors. To assign V, D and J gene segments, CDR3 sequences were aligned to IMGT reference sequences. For a sequence to be retained, a match of at least six nucleotides was required to both a V gene segment and a J gene segment. A rearrangement was called productive if the CDR3 had no stop codons and remained in frame with V and J, and every other rearrangement was called non-productive. Following IMGT convention, CDR3 was defined as the stretch from the second conserved V-encoded cysteine up to the conserved J-encoded phenylalanine. The earlier analysis of about 500 of the donors excluded sequences that lacked an unambiguous match to a single V gene segment. In an earlier analysis of around 590 of the donors, a V segment was called functional when productive rearrangements were above 56.7%, and segregating when the standard deviation between donors exceeded 5%. A statistical classification framework was developed to diagnose cytomegalovirus status using the catalog of TCR beta chain sequences. A later analysis assigned V and J genes by comparing TCR nucleotide sequences with IMGT/GENE-DB human TR gene sequences. Using the TCRdist pipeline, a later analysis assigned CDR3 sequences along with most-parsimonious VDJ recombination scenarios. A later analysis defined each TCR beta chain by its CDR3 amino acid sequence plus V-gene family, and excluded reads lacking a unique V-gene family. To address suspected cross-contamination and a sequencing artifact, a later analysis removed 550 to 750 highly shared, low-generation-probability nucleotide sequences. In a later analysis, a clonal expansion index for each public chain was calculated from normalized within-repertoire ranks of inferred template counts. In a later analysis, generation probabilities were computed with a VDJ recombination model fitted to out-of-frame rearrangements, and the resulting probabilities were checked against IGoR. In a later analysis, hypergeometric tests were used to score TCR-TCR, TCR-HLA and TCR-CMV co-occurrence, with a repertoire-size bias correction applied to TCR pairs. A later analysis estimated false discovery rates by permuting HLA or CMV assignments 20 times. In a later analysis, co-occurring TCRs were grouped using DBSCAN, with TCRdist sequence similarity added in when clustering inside HLA-allele-positive subsets. For co-occurrence clustering, repertoires with fewer than 30,000 or more than 120,000 public chains were excluded, along with roughly 5 repertoires with anomalous nucleotide sharing. Sourced from immuneACCESS, this table was stored by TCRdb with only in-frame sequences that have V and J called. A share of the clones is absent; for the studies checked, an unresolved V gene accounts for under half, and the remainder has no known explanation. The D gene and trimming were derived from the DNA, and the V and J assignments and clone size from that table. For this sample there are about 100,000 clones; about 81% appear just once. The ten largest account for about 10% of the sample.

The paper as a whole reports these results and caveats: A further reported finding was that TCR beta sequences accurately predicted the HLA-A and HLA-B alleles for most subjects in the first cohort. The cohort was sequenced for TCR beta chains only, and without alpha or paired-chain data the features that could be detected were limited. A cluster of highly shared sequence variants was judged likely to be a technical artifact of the sequencing pipeline. According to a later analysis, most CMV-associated TCR beta chains appeared to be HLA-restricted, and the HLA associations seemed to be driven largely by CMV exposure. A later analysis reported that several top co-occurrence clusters appeared linked to parvovirus B19, influenza, CMV and Epstein-Barr virus. HLA typing was unavailable for some donors at each locus, so association tests used only the typed subset. Across donors, most TCR sequences were observed very rarely, whereas some public TCRs were present in many individuals. An earlier analysis of approximately 570 of the donors showed that most TCR beta V segments appeared in productive rearrangements either about 87% or about 30% of the time, which broadly matched IMGT annotations. Roughly uniform sequencing depth across donors was assumed in presence/absence analyses, although this assumption may not hold. The only immune exposure information available for the cohort was CMV serostatus. Specific HLA alleles were associated with 15,000 to 20,000 TCR beta sequences at a false discovery rate of 0.05 in a later analysis. The classifier was reported to diagnose cytomegalovirus status with high specificity and sensitivity in both the original and validation cohorts. Some 15 rarely observed V segments, including chromosome 9 orphons, were excluded from the earlier analysis of almost 600 of the donors because counts were too low. The study gave a list of roughly 150 TCR beta chains associated with cytomegalovirus. According to a later analysis, TCR association rates differed among HLA loci, with DRB1 alleles showing the most associated TCRs and HLA-C alleles showing the fewest. Correlated functional status among segregating V segments might be attributable to linkage disequilibrium, but an unknown experimental factor could not be ruled out. When HLA alleles, especially DR and DQ, strongly co-occurred, TCR associations were difficult to assign to individual alleles. In vitro tests confirmed that a few of the cytomegalovirus-associated TCR beta chains recognize cytomegalovirus antigens. V-gene and J-gene trimming of TCR beta chains was associated with a missense DCLRE1C variant in a later genetic analysis, and the association was replicated in an independent cohort. A later analysis found that HLA-associated TCR beta chains were more clonally expanded and had lower generation probabilities than equally common non-associated chains. The authors suggested that the approach could potentially be generalized to other disease states and immunological phenotypes. Some IMGT-functional V segments, including TRBV6-2 and TRBV6-3, could not be distinguished by the 87-base-pair reads and were therefore excluded. In a later genetic analysis, fewer N-insertions in productive TCRs were reported among donors in an Asian-associated ancestry cluster than the roughly 700-donor mean.

Specimen: PBMCs. This sequence uses TRBV14 and TRBJ2-7, with TRBD2 as a weak D call on 6 bases. The TCR originated in a middle-aged man in good health and CMV-seronegative. The DNA reads TGTGCCAGCAGCCAAGGGTTGGGAGGAGGCAACGAGCAGTACTTC. This gives the protein CASSQGLGGGNEQYF.